These 29 T cell receptor beta chains came from one sample sequenced in a study of OX40 agonist ivuxolimab in advanced cancers. Repertoires were generated with immunoSEQ multiplex PCR, while TCRdb's copy carries only in-frame clones and drops some. The sample lists roughly 30,000 clones, around nine tenths occurring once. Sequencing was performed on CD4+ or CD8+ T cells sorted from blood, taken in a trial of the OX40 agonist ivuxolimab. These receptors came from an adult with an advanced solid tumor such as melanoma, head and neck, liver or kidney cancer.

This chain joins TRBV6-1 and TRBJ2-1, with TRBD2 matching over 11 bases. Germline V CDR1 and CDR2: MNHNS, SASEGT. Trimming at V came to 3 bases and at J to 3 bases, leaving 1 base not matched to a gene. The CDR3 length is 15 residues. In nucleotides, the CDR3 is TGTGCCAGCAGTGATCTAGCGGGAGGCTACAATGAGCAGTTCTTC. Its translation: CASSDLAGGYNEQFF.

The chain combines TRBV5-6 with TRBJ1-2; D gene unclear. Per the germline V gene, CDR1 is SGHDT and CDR2 is YYEEEE. CDR3 length: 15 amino acids. V lost 0 bases, J lost 4 bases, and 13 bases lay in between. The CDR3 is CASSLVSDGFYGYTF. In nucleotides, the CDR3 is TGTGCCAGCAGCTTGGTGTCCGACGGATTCTATGGCTACACCTTC. The full variable domain, with the rest looked up from reference TRBV5-6 and TRBJ1-2, is DAGVTQSPTHLIKTRGQQVTLRCSPKSGHDTVSWYQQALGQGPQFIFQYYEEEERQRGNFPDRFSGHQFPNYSSELNVNALLLGDSALYLCASSLVSDGFYGYTFGSGTRLTVV.

This chain connects TRBV9 to TRBJ2-3, with 8 bases lining up with TRBD2. J was trimmed by 1 base and V by 6 bases; bases with no gene match: 7. Germline values: CDR1 SGDLS, CDR2 YYNGEE. The CDR3 runs to 15 residues. CDR3 in DNA: TGTGCCAGCACCAAAGCGGGAGTAGGCACAGATACGCAGTATTTT. Its protein is CASTKAGVGTDTQYF.

The chain is built from TRBV11-2 and TRBJ2-1; 12 bases are a match to TRBD2. Germline CDR1 reads SGHAT; CDR2 reads FQNNGV. V shed 2 bases and J 7 bases; nucleotides not matched to a gene: 12. This CDR3 comprises 18 residues. CDR3 loop: CASSLYGLAGGPGNEQFF. In nucleotides, the CDR3 is TGTGCCAGCAGCTTATATGGGCTAGCGGGAGGGCCGGGAAATGAGCAGTTCTTC. The variable domain in full, completed from reference TRBV11-2 and TRBJ2-1, reads EAGVAQSPRYKIIEKRQSVAFWCNPISGHATLYWYQQILGQGPKLLIQFQNNGVVDDSQLPKDRFSAERLKGVDSTLKIQPAKLEDSAVYLCASSLYGLAGGPGNEQFFGPGTRLTVL.

The chain links TRBV29-1 to TRBJ2-1; 11 bases are shared with TRBD2. CDR1 SQVTM and CDR2 ANQGSEA come from the germline V gene. V was clipped by 4 bases and J by 6 bases; unmatched bases: 8. This CDR3 region has 15 residues. The CDR3 nucleotides read TGCAGCGTTGGGCTAGCGGGAGGTATTGGCAATGAGCAGTTCTTC. Its translation: CSVGLAGGIGNEQFF.

The chain has TRBV30 and TRBJ2-1; 10 bases line up with TRBD2. Per the germline V gene, CDR1 is GTSNPN and CDR2 is SVGIG (reference sequence). V was clipped by 2 bases and J by 9 bases; unmatched bases: 7. CDR3 length: 14 amino acids. In DNA, the CDR3 is TGTGCCTGGAGTTTGGGAGCGGGAGGGCCTGAGCAGTTCTTC. Translating gives CAWSLGAGGPEQFF.

The gene calls are TRBV30 and TRBJ2-5; no firm D call. Trimming took off 7 bases at V and 7 bases at J, with 16 bases between the two ends. This CDR3 comprises 12 residues. From germline, CDR1 is GTSNPN and CDR2 SVGIG (reference sequence). CDR3 in amino acids: CALQGFKGTQYF. In DNA, the CDR3 is TGTGCCTTACAAGGTTTTAAAGGGACCCAGTACTTC.

The rearrangement links TRBV5-4 to TRBJ2-7, with D perhaps matching TRBD2 (5 bases). The CDR3 covers 12 residues. The germline V and J ends were trimmed by 2 bases and 5 bases, with 8 bases remaining between them. The V gene's germline CDR1 is SGHNT and CDR2 YYREEE (reference sequence). The CDR3 DNA is TGTGCCAGCAGCTTTACTAGTAACGAGCAGTACTTC. It yields the protein CASSFTSNEQYF.

In nucleotides, the CDR3 is TGTGCCTGGAGTTGGGGTTCCGGGGAGCTGTTTTTT. Amino acid sequence: CAWSWGSGELFF. J is TRBJ2-2 and V is TRBV30; D not resolved. The CDR3 totals 12 residues. V lost 2 bases to trimming and J lost 6 bases, with 7 bases between them. The germline V gene encodes CDR1 GTSNPN and CDR2 SVGIG (reference sequence).

The chain employs TRBV6-5 and TRBJ1-5; 10 bases are shared with TRBD1. The ends lost 4 bases at V and 6 bases at J; junction bases unmatched: 6. Germline assignment: CDR1 MNHEY and CDR2 SVGAGI. The CDR3 length is 15 residues. The CDR3 DNA follows: TGTGCCAGCAGTTCCGGGACAGGGGTGACTCAGCCCCAGCATTTT. Translated, it gives CASSSGTGVTQPQHF.

The chain joins TRBV4-1 to TRBJ2-3, with 9 bases that match TRBD2. CDR3 length equals 16 residues. Germline CDR1 is MGHRA and CDR2 is YSYEKL. V lost 1 base, J lost 3 bases, and 5 bases stayed unmatched. Written as DNA, the CDR3 is TGCGCCAGCAGCCAAGTAGCGGGAGTACGAACAGATACGCAGTATTTT. Its protein product is CASSQVAGVRTDTQYF.

CDR3 loop: CASSQGREGPDTQYF. CDR3 coding DNA: TGCGCCAGCAGCCAAGGGCGGGAGGGCCCAGATACGCAGTATTTT. The rearrangement uses TRBV4-1 and TRBJ2-3; TRBD2 matches at 9 bases. The CDR3 runs 15 residues. Unmatched junction bases numbered 3, after V lost 1 base and J lost 4 bases. The germline CDR1 and CDR2 sequences are MGHRA and YSYEKL.

V gene TRBV7-9 combines with J gene TRBJ2-1, with 8 nucleotides matching TRBD2. The CDR3 is made up of 15 amino acids. Germline V CDR1 and CDR2: SEHNR, FQNEAQ (reference sequence). V dropped 5 bases and J dropped 8; count of bases not matched to a gene: 11. This CDR3 reads CASSPGLEGNDEQFF. The CDR3 nucleotides read TGTGCCAGCAGCCCGGGACTAGAAGGAAATGATGAGCAGTTCTTC. The complete variable domain, with remaining parts taken from reference TRBV7-9 and TRBJ2-1, reads DTGVSQNPRHKITKRGQNVTFRCDPISEHNRLYWYRQTLGQGPEFLTYFQNEAQLEKSRLLSDRFSAERPKGSFSTLEIQRTEQGDSAMYLCASSPGLEGNDEQFFGPGTRLTVL.

V and J are TRBV28 and TRBJ1-1, with 9 bases that match TRBD1. The CDR3 contains 14 residues. Trimming cost V 5 bases and J 1 base; bases outside gene matches: 2. Germline V lookup: CDR1 MDHEN, CDR2 SYDVKM. The CDR3 is CASSQQGANTEAFF. CDR3 nucleotide sequence: TGTGCCAGCAGTCAACAGGGGGCGAACACTGAAGCTTTCTTT.

The genes are TRBV6-5 and TRBJ1-1; D uncertain. This CDR3 has 15 residues. Germline V lookup: CDR1 MNHEY, CDR2 SVGAGI. V lost 0 bases, J lost 4 bases, and 12 bases lay in between. The CDR3 sequence is CASSYSTIGSTEAFF. The CDR3 DNA reads as TGTGCCAGCAGTTACTCCACGATAGGGAGCACTGAAGCTTTCTTT.

The rearrangement links TRBV29-1 to TRBJ2-1, with TRBD2 matching 10 bases. Germline V gene data show CDR1 as SQVTM and CDR2 as ANQGSEA. Unmatched junction bases numbered 5, after V lost 3 bases and J lost 0 bases. This CDR3 spans 16 amino acids. The CDR3 protein is CSVEGASGSSYNEQFF. The CDR3 DNA sequence: TGCAGCGTTGAGGGAGCTAGCGGGAGCTCCTACAATGAGCAGTTCTTC.

The chain combines TRBV10-1 with TRBJ2-1; TRBD2 might be the D (6 bases). The ends were cut back, 10 bases at V and 3 bases at J, with 13 bases in the middle. The CDR3 runs to 13 residues. From germline, CDR1 is WNHNN and CDR2 SYGVQD (reference sequence). The CDR3 here is CATGDSDYNEQFF. CDR3 nucleotide sequence: TGCGCCACCGGGGACTCGGACTACAATGAGCAGTTCTTC.

J is TRBJ1-1 and V is TRBV5-6; D gene unclear. The CDR3 has 14 amino acids. CDR1 and CDR2 (germline): SGHDT, YYEEEE. Trimming took off 0 bases at V and 4 bases at J, with 10 bases between the two ends. In nucleotides, the CDR3 is TGTGCCAGCAGCTTGGAGTCGTTTCTCACTGAAGCTTTCTTT. Protein product: CASSLESFLTEAFF.

J is TRBJ2-3 and V is TRBV7-8; 7 bases align to TRBD2. Germline V lookup: CDR1 SGHVS, CDR2 FQNEAQ. The CDR3 consists of 14 residues. The V and J ends lost 4 bases and 5 bases, in that order; junction bases with no gene match: 6. The CDR3 spells CASSWGGAGDTQYF. For the CDR3, the DNA is TGTGCCAGCAGCTGGGGAGGGGCCGGAGATACGCAGTATTTT.

The chain carries TRBV7-9 and TRBJ2-1, with TRBD1 identical over 10 bases. Germline CDR1 and CDR2: SEHNR and FQNEAQ (reference sequence). The ends lost 1 base at V and 7 bases at J; junction bases unmatched: 4. The CDR3 totals 15 residues. CDR3 coding DNA: TGTGCCAGCAGCTTAGAGACAGGGGGCGAAAATGAGCAGTTCTTC. It specifies CASSLETGGENEQFF.

This chain joins TRBV4-2 and TRBJ2-1; 10 nucleotides match TRBD2. The CDR3 is made up of 16 amino acids. CDR1 and CDR2 (germline): LGHNA, YNFKEQ. With 0 bases clipped from V and 9 bases from J, the junction kept 8 bases outside the gene matches. Written as DNA, the CDR3 is TGTGCCAGCAGCCAAGATCCCCTAGCGGGAGAGGGTGAGCAGTTCTTC. Its translation is CASSQDPLAGEGEQFF.

The gene calls are TRBV6-1 and TRBJ1-4; 8 nucleotides match TRBD1. Germline trimming cut 8 bases from V and 8 bases from J; bases unmatched to any gene: 13. Looked up from germline, CDR1 is MNHNS and CDR2 is SASEGT. The CDR3 is made up of 15 amino acids. The chain's CDR3 is CASGQGASGWEKLFF. The CDR3 DNA is TGTGCCAGCGGACAGGGCGCTAGCGGCTGGGAAAAACTGTTTTTT.

The chain combines TRBV6-5 with TRBJ1-1; D is possibly TRBD1 (5 bases). CDR3 length equals 12 residues. V gave up 7 bases and J gave up 11 bases, with 17 bases separating them. Looked up from germline, CDR1 is MNHEY and CDR2 is SVGAGI. The CDR3 nucleotides are TGTGCCAGCACCTCCCTCGGGGCTGGGGCTTTCTTT. It encodes CASTSLGAGAFF.

This sequence joins TRBV7-9 and TRBJ2-3, with 7 bases that match TRBD2. Trimming took 5 bases from V and 0 from J; bases not matched to a gene: 11. The CDR3 is made up of 17 amino acids. CDR1 is SEHNR and CDR2 is FQNEAQ in the germline V gene (reference sequence). The CDR3 is CASSPPPLAVSTDTQYF. The CDR3 DNA is TGTGCCAGCAGCCCCCCCCCTCTAGCGGTGAGCACAGATACGCAGTATTTT.

The rearrangement uses TRBV6-7 and TRBJ2-1; D is possibly TRBD1 (5 bases). TRBV6-7 is recorded as an ORF, its role being uncertain. The CDR3 covers 15 residues. V lost 0 bases and J 4 bases, leaving 10 bases between the germline ends. The CDR3 DNA follows: TGTGCCAGCAGTTACTCGCAGGGAAATTACAATGAGCAGTTCTTC. This gives the protein CASSYSQGNYNEQFF.

This clone has just one count. The V gene is TRBV7-4, the J gene TRBJ1-1; perhaps TRBD1 as D (6 bases). The CDR3 contains 12 residues. Trimming removed 1 base from V and 6 bases from J, with 6 bases in between. Germline lookup yields CDR1 SGHVT and CDR2 SQSDAQ. Here the CDR3 reads CASSLGGPEAFF. In DNA, the CDR3 is TGTGCCAGCAGCTTAGGGGGGCCTGAAGCTTTCTTT.

This clone was recorded once. The chain has TRBV27 and TRBJ2-7; 9 bases match TRBD2. From germline, CDR1 is MNHEY and CDR2 SMNVEV (reference sequence). The CDR3 spans 15 residues. V dropped 6 bases and J dropped 7; count of bases not matched to a gene: 13. For the CDR3, the DNA is TGTGCCAGCAGCCAACTAGCGGGTGCGGTCGTGGAGCAGTACTTC. Residues: CASSQLAGAVVEQYF.

This rearrangement joins TRBV4-1 to TRBJ2-7, with 8 positions matching TRBD1. The CDR3 is 16 amino acids. Germline-derived CDR1 and CDR2 are MGHRA and YSYEKL. V was clipped by 3 bases and J by 6 bases; unmatched bases: 13. The DNA of the CDR3 is TGCGCCAGCAGCCATGTCTCGGCGGGGACAGGCGCCGAGCAGTACTTC. Protein sequence: CASSHVSAGTGAEQYF.

V and J are TRBV6-6 and TRBJ2-7, with no clear D. The CDR3 is 12 amino acids. Trimming removed 6 bases at V and 0 bases at J, with 6 bases between. Germline V gene data show CDR1 as MNHNY and CDR2 as SVGAGI (reference sequence). The chain's CDR3 is CASRSSSYEQYF. The CDR3 DNA follows: TGTGCCAGCAGGAGCTCCTCCTACGAGCAGTACTTC.